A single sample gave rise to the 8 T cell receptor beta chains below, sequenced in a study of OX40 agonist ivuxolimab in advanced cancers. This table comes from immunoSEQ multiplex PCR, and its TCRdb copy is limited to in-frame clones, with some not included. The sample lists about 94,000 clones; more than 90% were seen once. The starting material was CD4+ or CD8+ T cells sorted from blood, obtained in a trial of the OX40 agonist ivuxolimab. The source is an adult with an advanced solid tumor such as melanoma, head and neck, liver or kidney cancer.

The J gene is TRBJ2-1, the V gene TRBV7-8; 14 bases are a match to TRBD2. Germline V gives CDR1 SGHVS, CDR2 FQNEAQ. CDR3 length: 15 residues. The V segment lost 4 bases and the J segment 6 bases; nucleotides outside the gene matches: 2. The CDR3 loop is CASSSGLAGVNEQFF. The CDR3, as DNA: TGTGCCAGCAGCTCGGGACTAGCGGGAGTCAATGAGCAGTTCTTC.

CDR3 nucleotides: TGTGCCAGCAGCTTGGCACTAGCGGAATACAATGAGCAGTTCTTC. Its protein is CASSLALAEYNEQFF. The chain is built from TRBV5-4 and TRBJ2-1, with TRBD2 matching 8 bases. V shed 0 bases and J 4 bases; nucleotides not matched to a gene: 3. There are 15 residues in the CDR3. CDR1 SGHNT and CDR2 YYREEE come from the germline V gene (reference sequence).

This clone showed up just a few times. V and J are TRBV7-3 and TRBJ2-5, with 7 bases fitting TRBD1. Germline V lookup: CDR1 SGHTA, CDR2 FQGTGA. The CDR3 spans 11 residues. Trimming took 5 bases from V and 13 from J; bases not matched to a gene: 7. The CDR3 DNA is TGTGCCAGCAGCCCCGGACAGGTCTCGTACTTC. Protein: CASSPGQVSYF.

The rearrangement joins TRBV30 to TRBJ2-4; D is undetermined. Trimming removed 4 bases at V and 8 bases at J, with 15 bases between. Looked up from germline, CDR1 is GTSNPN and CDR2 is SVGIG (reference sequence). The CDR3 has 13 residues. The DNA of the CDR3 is TGTGCCTGGACAGGTCCAAGTCTAGACATTCAGTACTTC. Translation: CAWTGPSLDIQYF.

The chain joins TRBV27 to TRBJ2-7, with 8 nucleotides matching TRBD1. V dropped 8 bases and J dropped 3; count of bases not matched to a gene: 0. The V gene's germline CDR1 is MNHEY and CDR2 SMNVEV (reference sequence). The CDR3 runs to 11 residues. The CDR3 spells CASGQGYEQYF. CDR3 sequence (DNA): TGTGCCAGCGGACAGGGCTACGAGCAGTACTTC.

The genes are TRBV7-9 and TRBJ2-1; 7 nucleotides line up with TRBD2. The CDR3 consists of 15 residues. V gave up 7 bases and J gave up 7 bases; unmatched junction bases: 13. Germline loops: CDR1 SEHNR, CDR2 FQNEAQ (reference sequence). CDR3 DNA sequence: TGTGCCAGCACCGACTCGGGACTAAAGGCTAATGAGCAGTTCTTC. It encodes CASTDSGLKANEQFF. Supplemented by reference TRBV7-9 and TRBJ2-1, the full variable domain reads DTGVSQNPRHKITKRGQNVTFRCDPISEHNRLYWYRQTLGQGPEFLTYFQNEAQLEKSRLLSDRFSAERPKGSFSTLEIQRTEQGDSAMYLCASTDSGLKANEQFFGPGTRLTVL.

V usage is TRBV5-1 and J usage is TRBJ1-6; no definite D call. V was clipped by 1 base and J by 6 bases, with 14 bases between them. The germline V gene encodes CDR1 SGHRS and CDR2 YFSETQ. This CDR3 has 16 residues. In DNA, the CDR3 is TGCGCCAGCAGCTTGTCCTGGGGAGGGAGTAATTCACCCCTCCACTTT. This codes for CASSLSWGGSNSPLHF.

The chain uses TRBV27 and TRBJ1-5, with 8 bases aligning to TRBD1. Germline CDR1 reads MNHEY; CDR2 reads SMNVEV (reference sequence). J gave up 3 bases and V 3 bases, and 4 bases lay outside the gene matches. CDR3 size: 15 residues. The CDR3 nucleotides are TGTGCCAGCAGTTTGACAGGGGAAAACAATCAGCCCCAGCATTTT. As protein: CASSLTGENNQPQHF.